Only a few counts were recorded for the clone carrying this T cell receptor (beta chain). Its antigen is undetermined. Time point described: sample taken at primary tumor resection. Without sorting, whole RNA was sequenced from tumor, nontumor lung or frozen PBMC. This entry comes from a study of spatial heterogeneity in lung cancer. Turning to the study itself: Alpha-chain sequences were consistently detected less often than beta-chain sequences. Across the raw uncorrected reads, a unique TCR and UMI combination was observed, on average, more than ten times. Study observations and caveats: Ubiquitous expanded tumor TCRs showed up in blood more at resection than follow-up.

CDR1 and CDR2 from the germline V gene are SGHRS and YFSETQ. The CDR3 has 17 residues. J was trimmed by 8 bases and V by 4 bases; bases with no gene match: 14. Each CDR3 protein is one row after TCRdb ran MiXCR on the 5' RACE reads. The table lists roughly 9,800 distinct CDR3 sequences, 4.5% to 6% of them singletons. The material sequenced was PBMCs, taken at surgery. This chain joins TRBV5-1 and TRBJ2-1; TRBD2 matches at 11 bases. The receptor comes from a male donor with early-stage non-small cell lung cancer. The CDR3 spells CASSPGASGRFSDEQFF. The CDR3 coding sequence is TGCGCCAGCAGCCCGGGGGCTAGCGGGAGGTTCAGCGATGAGCAGTTCTTC.